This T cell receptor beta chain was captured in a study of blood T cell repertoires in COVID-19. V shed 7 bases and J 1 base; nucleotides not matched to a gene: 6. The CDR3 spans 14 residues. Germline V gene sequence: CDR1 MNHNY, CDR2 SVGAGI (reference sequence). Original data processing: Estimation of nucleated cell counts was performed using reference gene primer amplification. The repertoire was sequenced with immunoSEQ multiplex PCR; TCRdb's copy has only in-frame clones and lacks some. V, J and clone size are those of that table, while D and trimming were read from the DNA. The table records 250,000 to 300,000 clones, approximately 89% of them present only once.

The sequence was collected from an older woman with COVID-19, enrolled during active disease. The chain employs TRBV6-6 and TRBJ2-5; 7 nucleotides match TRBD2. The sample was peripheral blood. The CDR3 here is CASTKPSGQETQYF. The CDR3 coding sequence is TGTGCCAGCACTAAACCTAGCGGCCAAGAGACCCAGTACTTC.